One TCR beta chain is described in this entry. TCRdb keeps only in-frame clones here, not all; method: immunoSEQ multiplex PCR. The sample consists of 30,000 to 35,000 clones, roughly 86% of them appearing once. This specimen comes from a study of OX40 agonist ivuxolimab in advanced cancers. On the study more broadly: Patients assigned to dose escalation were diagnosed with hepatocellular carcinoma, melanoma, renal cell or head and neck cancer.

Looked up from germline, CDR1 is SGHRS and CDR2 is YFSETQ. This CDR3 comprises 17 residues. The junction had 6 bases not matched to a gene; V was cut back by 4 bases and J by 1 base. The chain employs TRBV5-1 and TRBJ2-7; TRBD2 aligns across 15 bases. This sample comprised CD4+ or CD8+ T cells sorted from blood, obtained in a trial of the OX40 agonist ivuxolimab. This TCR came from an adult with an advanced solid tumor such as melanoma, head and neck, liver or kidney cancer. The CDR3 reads CASSPGLAGGRSYEQYF. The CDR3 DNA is TGCGCCAGCAGCCCGGGACTAGCGGGAGGTAGGTCCTACGAGCAGTACTTC. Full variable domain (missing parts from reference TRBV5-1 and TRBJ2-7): KAGVTQTPRYLIKTRGQQVTLSCSPISGHRSVSWYQQTPGQGLQFLFEYFSETQRNKGNFPGRFSGRQFSNSRSEMNVSTLELGDSALYLCASSPGLAGGRSYEQYFGPGTRLTVT.